Sequencing of this T cell receptor (beta chain) was carried out in a study of OX40 agonist ivuxolimab in advanced cancers. In terms of the full investigation: Ivuxolimab, which targeted the costimulatory receptor OX40 (CD134), was an agonistic, fully human IgG2 monoclonal antibody. Patients were allowed to have had prior anti-PD-1, anti-PD-L1 or anti-CTLA-4 therapy, and roughly 40% of the dose-escalation patients had previously received checkpoint inhibitors. The paper describes the monotherapy dose-escalation part (N of about 50 patients) of the phase I trial of ivuxolimab. Among the roughly 50 dose-escalation patients, around 20 had hepatocellular carcinoma, about 15 melanoma, 9 renal cell carcinoma and 9 head and neck cancer. Partial responses occurred in three dose-escalation patients, of whom one had hepatocellular carcinoma and two had cutaneous melanoma. Peripheral TCRbeta sequencing was intended to test whether TCR sequence diversity was altered and clonal T-cell expansion was caused by ivuxolimab. Intravenous ivuxolimab was administered to patients every 2 weeks at six dose levels: 0.01, 0.1, 0.3, 1.5, 3 and 10 mg/kg. A male proportion of roughly 80% and a mean age of around 60 years, ranging from 23 to 79, were recorded for the dose-escalation cohort. Paper-wide results and their limitations: In the 0.1-3.0 mg/kg groups, partial responders were among the patients with the lowest normalized peripheral clonal expansion, particularly in CD8+ T cells. Antigen specificity was not determined for the clonally expanded peripheral T cells. Clonal expansion of both CD4+ and CD8+ blood T cells was observed from baseline to week 6 at doses 0.1 to 3.0 mg/kg. After ivuxolimab, more expanded clones were found on average in CD8+ T cells than in CD4+ T cells. Low levels of normalized T-cell clonal expansion were also shown by some nonresponding patients.

The CDR3 goes from the cysteine to the phenylalanine over 11 residues. Of the read, only the CDR3 DNA is kept; its 33 bases are in frame from base 1. V lost 6 bases and J lost 5 bases; the stretch between them is 7 bases long. From the germline V gene, CDR1 is ENHRY and CDR2 is SYGVKD. The trial excluded patients who had a history of autoimmune disease or who were on systemic immunosuppression. Peripheral blood for TCR sequencing was drawn from every dose cohort at baseline, at cycle 4 day 1 and at cycle 7 day 1. Samples came from an open-label, multicenter, first-in-human phase I dose-escalation trial of ivuxolimab. Adults with locally advanced or metastatic melanoma, renal cell, hepatocellular, or head and neck squamous cell carcinoma were enrolled in the trial. Before TCR sequencing, CD4+ and CD8+ T cells were separately sorted from peripheral blood. In regard to this clone: The antigen it binds to is not known. Base-call qualities are not available, and no considerably larger clone is one nucleotide away.

Genomic DNA was isolated from the sorted cells so that the TCRbeta CDR3 region could be sequenced. The immunoSEQ Assay was used for sequencing of TCRbeta CDR3 regions. TCRdb retrieved this table from immuneACCESS and kept in-frame rearrangements only. Not all clones are present; in checked studies, unresolved V genes account for under half, and no reason is known for the remainder. Counted in this sample were 60,000 to 75,000 clones; roughly four fifths of them appeared once. Of the sample, about 1% is held by the ten largest clones. This TCR was sampled from an adult with an advanced solid tumor such as melanoma, head and neck, liver or kidney cancer. Sequences were derived from CD4+ or CD8+ T cells sorted from blood, sampled in a trial of the OX40 agonist ivuxolimab. The chain is assembled from TRBV10-3 and TRBJ2-5, with no reliable assignment of the D segment. The CDR3 has the sequence CAISKSETQYF. Read as DNA, the sequence is TGTGCCATCAGCAAGTCGGAGACCCAGTACTTC.